Each of the 2 T cell receptor beta chains below was sequenced from the same sample in a study of monozygotic twins with inflammatory bowel disease. Each CDR3 protein gets one entry in TCRdb, which reprocessed the 5' RACE reads and gives no DNA. In total, the table holds around 140,000 distinct CDR3 sequences. Input material: blood. Receptor source: a human donor with ulcerative colitis or Crohn's disease, or a healthy co-twin of an affected twin (not recorded which).

The genes are TRBV5-6 and TRBJ2-2. The CDR3 is 14 amino acids. Germline CDR1 reads SGHDT; CDR2 reads YYEEEE. This CDR3 is CASSFFLATGELFF.

The CDR3 loop is CASAQRTGLSYEQYF. The V call is TRBV12-5, the J call TRBJ2-7; TCRdb indicates TRBD1, and absent DNA this call remains unverified. Germline CDR1 reads LGHNT; CDR2 reads FRNRAP. The length of the CDR3 is 15 residues.